This entry concerns a single T cell receptor (beta chain). What it recognizes is unknown. The PCR ran on 60 Vbeta and 13 Jbeta primers. Data came from immunoSEQ multiplex PCR; TCRdb stores just in-frame clones and leaves some out. The sample includes some 190,000 clones, around 85% seen only once; the top ten take 1%. This entry comes from a study of cytomegalovirus exposure and HLA in healthy donors. Study-level points and caveats: Cytomegalovirus-associated status was assigned to 150 or so TCR beta chains. When a later analysis compared HLA-associated TCR beta chains with equally common others, the HLA-associated chains turned out to be more clonally expanded and to have lower generation probabilities.

The study sampled nominally healthy donors, though unrecorded immune exposures were likely. The sequence derives from a boy younger than 10 in good health and CMV-seronegative. Sequenced: PBMCs.

The CDR3 DNA is TGTGCCAGCAGGGGGACAGCCTCTGGAAACACCATATATTTT. This translates into CASRGTASGNTIYF. The chain carries TRBV2 and TRBJ1-3; the match to TRBD1 covers 7 bases. The CDR3 runs 14 residues. With V trimmed by 6 bases and J by 0 bases, 2 bases remained unmatched. The germline V gene encodes CDR1 SNHLY and CDR2 FYNNEI. Full variable domain (missing parts from reference TRBV2 and TRBJ1-3): EPEVTQTPSHQVTQMGQEVILRCVPISNHLYFYWYRQILGQKVEFLVSFYNNEISEKSEIFDDQFSVERPDGSNFTLKIRSTKLEDSAMYFCASRGTASGNTIYFGEGSWLTVV.